Shown below are 14 T cell receptor beta chains from a single sample sequenced in a study of human T cells and chemical hapten exposure. The time point here: patch test 1, 2 weeks after DPC sensitization. Treatment meaning: therapeutic diphenylcyclopropenone sensitization with weekly scalp DPC. TCRdb called the RACE reads again in MiXCR, with one record for every CDR3 protein. The sample records around 380,000 distinct CDR3 sequences, 4.8% being singletons. The sequences come from whole blood, collected in connection with sensitization to the hapten diphenylcyclopropenone (DPC). Every receptor here comes from a woman in her forties or fifties with alopecia areata. Some clones in this sample may be carry-over from other donors' samples.

This clonotype was counted between two and nine times. This chain connects TRBV12-3 or TRBV12-4 to TRBJ2-3, with TRBD1 matching over 9 bases. The CDR3 spans 14 residues. CDR3 sequence (DNA): TGTGCAGCCGCGGGACAGGGTAGCACAGATACGCAGTATTTT. Amino acid sequence: CAAAGQGSTDTQYF.

This clonotype appeared many times. The chain employs TRBV2 and TRBJ2-1, with 11 bases fitting TRBD2. There are 15 residues in the CDR3. CDR1 is SNHLY and CDR2 is FYNNEI in the germline V gene. The V and J ends lost 4 bases and 8 bases, in that order; junction bases with no gene match: 7. CDR3 amino acids: CASSAGTSGKHEQFF. The DNA of the CDR3 is TGTGCCAGCAGTGCCGGGACTAGCGGAAAGCATGAGCAGTTCTTC.

This clonotype was detected only a few times. The V call is TRBV18, the J call TRBJ2-3; no firm D call. This CDR3 region has 14 residues. The V end was cut by 2 bases, the J end by 2 bases, with 8 bases between. Germline CDR1 and CDR2: KGHSH and LQKENI. CDR3 sequence (DNA): TGTGCCAGCTCACCAGGTCTTGACACAGATACGCAGTATTTT. Its protein product is CASSPGLDTDTQYF.

In this sample, this clonotype turned up a few times. The rearrangement links TRBV5-1 to TRBJ2-5; D may be TRBD1 (5 bases). Germline CDR1 SGHRS, CDR2 YFSETQ. Trimming removed 3 bases from V and 4 bases from J, with 13 bases in between. The CDR3 is made up of 14 amino acids. CDR3 nucleotides: TGCGCCAGCAGCTCCGACAGTCACCCAGAGACCCAGTACTTC. The encoded protein is CASSSDSHPETQYF.

The sample holds a few counts of this clonotype. The V and J genes are TRBV7-2 and TRBJ2-4, with no clear D. The CDR3 runs 17 residues. Per the germline V gene, CDR1 is SGHTA and CDR2 is FQGNSA. Trimming stripped 4 bases from V and 0 bases from J, with 16 bases between. The CDR3 DNA sequence: TGTGCCAGCAGCTCGACGCCCCTCCCGCGAGCCAAAAACATTCAGTACTTC. Amino acid sequence: CASSSTPLPRAKNIQYF.

J is TRBJ1-6 and V is TRBV20-1; D gene unclear. V was cut by 5 bases and J by 2 bases, with 10 bases left in between. CDR1 and CDR2 (germline): DFQATT, SNEGSKA (reference sequence). The CDR3 spans 14 residues. The CDR3 DNA sequence: TGCAGTGCTGGGCATTTGGCCTATAATTCACCCCTCCACTTT. It encodes CSAGHLAYNSPLHF.

There are many counts of this clonotype. The gene calls are TRBV29-1 and TRBJ1-2; 7 positions match TRBD1. The CDR3 loop spans 13 amino acids. With 5 bases clipped from V and 1 base from J, the junction kept 4 bases outside the gene matches. Germline V gives CDR1 SQVTM, CDR2 ANQGSEA. CDR3 bases: TGCAGCGTTAGACAGGGATTTAACTATGGCTACACCTTC. Residues: CSVRQGFNYGYTF.

This chain connects TRBV7-2 to TRBJ2-7, with 7 bases identical to TRBD1. Unmatched junction bases numbered 9, after V lost 2 bases and J lost 2 bases. Germline CDR1 SGHTA, CDR2 FQGNSA. The CDR3 spans 16 residues. The CDR3 coding sequence is TGTGCCAGCAGCTTAAGTACAGGGGTTCGCCCCTACGAGCAGTACTTC. Encoded protein: CASSLSTGVRPYEQYF. Together with reference TRBV7-2 and TRBJ2-7, the CDR3 gives the full variable domain: GAGVSQSPSNKVTEKGKDVELRCDPISGHTALYWYRQSLGQGLEFLIYFQGNSAPDKSGLPSDRFSAERTGGSVSTLTIQRTQQEDSAVYLCASSLSTGVRPYEQYFGPGTRLTVT.

The table lists this clonotype with many counts. This chain joins TRBV20-1 and TRBJ2-3, with 8 bases fitting TRBD2. V gave up 3 bases and J gave up 2 bases; unmatched junction bases: 7. CDR3 size: 15 residues. Germline V CDR1 and CDR2: DFQATT, SNEGSKA (reference sequence). The CDR3 protein is CSASGREGTTDTQYF. The DNA for the CDR3 is TGCAGTGCTAGTGGACGGGAGGGAACCACAGATACGCAGTATTTT.

CDR3 in amino acids: CAISAGQGSTGELFF. CDR3 bases: TGTGCCATCAGTGCCGGGCAGGGAAGTACCGGGGAGCTGTTTTTT. This sequence joins TRBV10-3 and TRBJ2-2; weak D call: TRBD1 (5 bases). Germline loops: CDR1 ENHRY, CDR2 SYGVKD. There are 15 residues in the CDR3. The V and J ends lost 4 bases and 5 bases respectively, with 14 bases between them.

The chain carries TRBV24-1 and TRBJ2-2, with a tentative D call TRBD2 (5 bases). V was trimmed by 5 bases and J by 5 bases, leaving 5 bases between them. Germline CDR1 is KGHDR and CDR2 is SFDVKD. The CDR3 contains 12 residues. Here the CDR3 reads CATSGTTGELFF. The CDR3 DNA follows: TGTGCCACCAGTGGGACTACCGGGGAGCTGTTTTTT.

This clonotype was recorded many times. The chain joins TRBV11-2 to TRBJ2-1, with D hard to call. CDR3 length equals 11 residues. The germline V gene has CDR1 SGHAT and CDR2 FQNNGV. Trimming removed 3 bases at V and 9 bases at J, with 6 bases between. The CDR3 bases are TGTGCCAGCAGCTTGACGGCTGAGCAGTTCTTC. It yields the protein CASSLTAEQFF.

This clonotype was counted many times. This chain links TRBV5-8 with TRBJ1-6; weak D call: TRBD1 (5 bases). V was trimmed by 4 bases and J by 11 bases, leaving 19 bases between them. The CDR3 runs 15 residues. Germline loops: CDR1 SGHTS, CDR2 YDEGEE. The CDR3 region is CASSPVGTVEPPLHF. In DNA form, the CDR3 reads TGTGCCAGCAGCCCCGTTGGGACGGTTGAACCACCCCTCCACTTT.

This clonotype was counted many times. The rearrangement uses TRBV14 and TRBJ2-7; D remains ambiguous. Trimming stripped 0 bases from V and 4 bases from J, with 13 bases between. The germline CDR1 and CDR2 sequences are SGHDN and FVKESK. This CDR3 contains 15 residues. The CDR3 DNA is TGTGCCAGCAGCCAAGACTCCGGAGCGCTTTACGAGCAGTACTTC. As protein: CASSQDSGALYEQYF.